One sample yielded the 3 T cell receptor beta chains listed below, sequenced in a study of T cells after posttransplantation cyclophosphamide. Treatment was busulfan-fludarabine conditioning, a marrow graft, and cyclophosphamide on days +3 and +4. Clones were read by immunoSEQ multiplex PCR, and TCRdb kept only the in-frame ones, dropping some. This table holds around 17,000 clones, roughly 80% found once. Material: CD8+ T cells sorted from PBMCs, obtained 1,800 to 2,000 days after a stem cell transplant with posttransplant cyclophosphamide. The receptors were sampled from a female patient aged 40-50 years who received an allogeneic stem cell transplant from a related donor, was CMV-positive, and had no GVHD. Certain T cells may be donor cells from the graft.

This chain uses TRBV4-1 with TRBJ1-4; D unclear. The ends were cut back, 0 bases at V and 4 bases at J, with 9 bases in the middle. Germline V gene sequence: CDR1 MGHRA, CDR2 YSYEKL. This CDR3 is built from 15 residues. The DNA of the CDR3 is TGCGCCAGCAGCCAAGAATGGGCCCTTAATGAAAAACTGTTTTTT. It codes for CASSQEWALNEKLFF.

This clone was detected only a few times. The rearrangement links TRBV27 to TRBJ2-1, with D tentatively TRBD2 (5 bases). Germline CDR1 reads MNHEY; CDR2 reads SMNVEV (reference sequence). The CDR3 length is 16 residues. Trimming took 1 base from V and 2 from J, leaving 12 bases between them. CDR3 bases: TGTGCCAGCAGTTTATTGAGGGTCTCGACCTACAATGAGCAGTTCTTC. This sequence encodes CASSLLRVSTYNEQFF.

As regards this clone: The CDR3 carries no conserved terminal phenylalanine or tryptophan, so it likely arises from a read error. The CDR3 loop reads CASSLEGENSPLHS. Written as DNA, the CDR3 is TGTGCCAGCAGCTTAGAAGGGGAAAATTCACCCCTCCACTCT. V gene TRBV13 combines with J gene TRBJ1-6; TRBD1 is a possible D gene (5 bases). The CDR3 has 14 residues. The V and J ends lost 1 base and 7 bases respectively, with 8 bases between them. Germline V gives CDR1 PRHDT, CDR2 FYEKMQ (reference sequence).